Following are 27 T cell receptor beta chains from one sample sequenced in a study of spatial heterogeneity in lung cancer (dated by TCRdb to the late 2010s). This sample's time point label indicates: sample taken at primary tumor resection. Whole RNA extracted from tumor and nontumor lung tissue, or from cryopreserved PBMC samples, was used for TCR sequencing without cell sorting. Receptor libraries were prepared by 5' RACE. Sequencing used a NextSeq 500. The raw public data were reprocessed by TCRdb itself: fastp quality trimming at Q25, MiXCR clonotype calling, in-frame beta chains only. Every entry covers one CDR3 protein and lists the most common genes and DNA from its rows. This sample holds 60,000 to 90,000 distinct CDR3 sequences; roughly 14% were observed only once. Of the sample, roughly 7% is held by the ten largest clones. Sample: PBMCs, taken at surgery. The receptors stem from a male donor with early-stage non-small cell lung cancer.

The V call is TRBV20-1, the J call TRBJ2-7; D is perhaps TRBD1 or TRBD2 (5 bases each). Between the trimmed V and J ends, which lost 6 bases and 0 bases, there was a span of 12 bases. The CDR3 loop spans 13 amino acids. Germline assignment: CDR1 DFQATT and CDR2 SNEGSKA (reference sequence). CDR3 DNA: TGCAGTGCCCGGAGAGGGGCCTCCTACGAGCAGTACTTC. This encodes CSARRGASYEQYF.

This clonotype was observed at least ten times. The chain recombines TRBV29-1 with TRBJ2-7; 9 bases are shared with TRBD1. The CDR3 covers 13 residues. Germline-derived CDR1 and CDR2 are SQVTM and ANQGSEA. V shed 6 bases and J 4 bases; nucleotides not matched to a gene: 7. The CDR3 loop reads CSVFPGQGYEQYF. The CDR3 DNA sequence: TGCAGCGTGTTTCCGGGACAGGGTTACGAGCAGTACTTC.

The CDR3 DNA reads TGTGCCTGGAGTGTACGGGCTAGCAGCTACAATGAGCAGTTCTTC. Protein product: CAWSVRASSYNEQFF. The chain joins TRBV30 to TRBJ2-1; possible D gene TRBD2, 5 bases. V lost 0 bases to trimming and J lost 3 bases, with 12 bases between them. The germline gives CDR1 GTSNPN, CDR2 SVGIG (reference sequence). This CDR3 is built from 15 residues.

V is TRBV7-2 and J is TRBJ1-2, with D perhaps TRBD1 (5 bases). V lost 5 bases, J lost 8 bases, and 12 bases lay in between. CDR1 is SGHTA and CDR2 is FQGNSA in the germline V gene. The CDR3 is 12 amino acids. CDR3 nucleotide sequence: TGTGCCAGCAGCGCTTACTGGGGCGGCTACACCTTC. This encodes CASSAYWGGYTF.

This clonotype was observed at least ten times. CDR3 protein: CATSRGQGAEAFF. CDR3 DNA: TGTGCCACCAGCAGGGGACAGGGTGCTGAAGCTTTCTTT. The V call is TRBV15, the J call TRBJ1-1, with 9 bases identical to TRBD1. Germline V gene sequence: CDR1 LNHNV, CDR2 YYDKDF (reference sequence). This CDR3 region has 13 residues. Trimming took 3 bases from V and 6 from J; bases not matched to a gene: 2.

This clonotype occurred many times. This CDR3 is CASSYLRQGPTDEQFF. In DNA, the CDR3 is TGTGCCAGCAGTTATCTCCGGCAGGGACCCACCGATGAGCAGTTCTTC. The chain combines TRBV6-2 or TRBV6-3 with TRBJ2-1; the D call may be TRBD1 or TRBD2 (5 bases each). The ends were cut back, 3 bases at V and 8 bases at J, with 20 bases in the middle. CDR1 MNHEY and CDR2 SVGEGT come from the germline V gene. The CDR3 spans 16 residues.

In its sample, this clonotype was seen many times. V gene TRBV11-2 combines with J gene TRBJ2-2, with no clear D. The CDR3 sequence is 14 residues long. CDR1 and CDR2 (germline): SGHAT, FQNNGV. V lost 4 bases, J lost 2 bases, and 8 bases lay in between. This CDR3 is CASSSQDNTGELFF. CDR3 bases: TGTGCCAGCAGCTCCCAAGACAACACCGGGGAGCTGTTTTTT.

This clonotype has at least ten counts. The gene calls are TRBV27 and TRBJ1-5; no clear D. Trimming shortened V by 6 bases and J by 6 bases, and 9 bases separated the two germline ends. Germline V gives CDR1 MNHEY, CDR2 SMNVEV (reference sequence). The CDR3 runs to 12 residues. CDR3 DNA sequence: TGTGCCAGCAGACAGTTTGGTCAGCCCCAGCATTTT. Protein: CASRQFGQPQHF.

This clonotype turned up a few times. V usage is TRBV12-3 or TRBV12-4 and J usage is TRBJ1-1; 7 bases are shared with TRBD1. The CDR3 extends over 14 amino acids. V lost 6 bases and J lost 3; bases outside the gene matches: 7. In nucleotides, the CDR3 is TGTGCCAGCAGCCCAAAGGGGGCGGACACTGAAGCTTTCTTT. Protein sequence: CASSPKGADTEAFF.

The chain combines TRBV5-1 with TRBJ1-1, with a weak D call TRBD1 (6 bases). CDR3 length: 15 residues. Germline CDR1 reads SGHRS; CDR2 reads YFSETQ. Between the trimmed V and J ends, which lost 0 bases and 4 bases, there was a span of 13 bases. In nucleotides, the CDR3 is TGCGCCAGCAGCTTGGTAGGCAGGGGATCCACTGAAGCTTTCTTT. Translating it yields CASSLVGRGSTEAFF.

At least ten counts were recorded for this clonotype. This sequence joins TRBV10-3 and TRBJ2-1; TRBD2 matches 12 bases. V trimming: 7 bases; J trimming: 10 bases; junction bases outside the gene matches: 11. CDR3 length: 15 amino acids. The V gene's germline CDR1 is ENHRY and CDR2 SYGVKD. CDR3 loop: CAITPSGRDVGEQFF. In DNA form, the CDR3 reads TGTGCCATCACGCCTAGCGGGAGGGACGTGGGGGAGCAGTTCTTC.

This clonotype was seen only a few times. This chain links TRBV19 with TRBJ2-1, with D perhaps being TRBD1 or TRBD2 (6 bases each). The germline V and J ends were trimmed by 11 bases and 3 bases, with 14 bases remaining between them. The CDR3 is 13 residues long. Germline loops: CDR1 LNHDA, CDR2 SQIVND (reference sequence). DNA of the CDR3: TGTGCCTCTCAGGGGAGGAACTACAATGAGCAGTTCTTC. It is translated as CASQGRNYNEQFF.

This clonotype was found a few times. The chain uses TRBV12-3 or TRBV12-4 and TRBJ1-5; D is possibly TRBD1 (6 bases). Trimming pared 2 bases from V and 12 bases from J, leaving 14 bases between. The CDR3 has 13 residues. The CDR3 DNA follows: TGTGCCAGCAGTTTAATGGGGGCTGGACACCAGCATTTT. This encodes CASSLMGAGHQHF.

This clonotype was seen a few times. The chain has TRBV11-2 and TRBJ2-5; 10 nucleotides align to TRBD2. The CDR3 totals 15 residues. Trimming removed 5 bases from V and 2 bases from J; junction bases left unmatched: 5. Germline V CDR1 and CDR2: SGHAT, FQNNGV. The DNA of the CDR3 is TGTGCCAGCAGCCCTTTTAGCGGGAGGCAAGAGACCCAGTACTTC. It specifies CASSPFSGRQETQYF. The full variable domain, completed using reference TRBV11-2 and TRBJ2-5, is EAGVAQSPRYKIIEKRQSVAFWCNPISGHATLYWYQQILGQGPKLLIQFQNNGVVDDSQLPKDRFSAERLKGVDSTLKIQPAKLEDSAVYLCASSPFSGRQETQYFGPGTRLLVL.

This clonotype was seen only a few times. The chain employs TRBV24-1 and TRBJ2-7, with 8 bases fitting TRBD2. The CDR3 runs to 17 residues. V was pared by 4 bases and J by 7 bases, with 17 bases of the junction left unmatched. CDR1 and CDR2 from the germline V gene are KGHDR and SFDVKD. CDR3 region: CATSDSLGLAGLEEQYF. The CDR3 DNA reads TGTGCCACCAGTGACTCGCTCGGACTAGCAGGACTGGAGGAGCAGTACTTC.

This clonotype was found once. This rearrangement joins TRBV18 to TRBJ2-3; D not resolved. This CDR3 contains 14 residues. The V end lost 3 bases, the J end lost 1 base, and 8 bases lay between the germline ends. Germline V CDR1 and CDR2: KGHSH, LQKENI. The CDR3 region has the DNA TGTGCCAGCTCACCGTCGCATGGCACAGATACGCAGTATTTT. It is translated as CASSPSHGTDTQYF.

The table lists this clonotype with many counts. The chain employs TRBV5-1 and TRBJ1-1; possible D gene TRBD1, 5 bases. Germline lookup yields CDR1 SGHRS and CDR2 YFSETQ. Trimming shortened V by 1 base and J by 5 bases, and 15 bases separated the two germline ends. The CDR3 is made up of 15 amino acids. CDR3 nucleotides: TGCGCCAGCAGCTTGAATCCAGGGCTGGGAACTGAAGCTTTCTTT. It is translated as CASSLNPGLGTEAFF. Variable domain in full (rest from reference TRBV5-1 and TRBJ1-1): KAGVTQTPRYLIKTRGQQVTLSCSPISGHRSVSWYQQTPGQGLQFLFEYFSETQRNKGNFPGRFSGRQFSNSRSEMNVSTLELGDSALYLCASSLNPGLGTEAFFGQGTRLTVV.

This clonotype is categorized as medium-sized. The chain is built from TRBV2 and TRBJ2-1; 8 nucleotides match TRBD1. Germline V gene sequence: CDR1 SNHLY, CDR2 FYNNEI. The CDR3 spans 15 residues. V gave up 5 bases and J gave up 8 bases; unmatched junction bases: 11. The CDR3 DNA follows: TGTGCCAGCAGTTACCCGGACAGGGCACGGGATGAGCAGTTCTTC. Its protein is CASSYPDRARDEQFF.

This chain uses TRBV3-1 with TRBJ2-7; D gene ambiguous. The CDR3 is 13 amino acids. V was pared by 1 base and J by 5 bases, with 9 bases between. Per the germline V gene, CDR1 is LGHDT and CDR2 is YNNKEL (reference sequence). The CDR3 nucleotides are TGTGCCAGCAGCCAAGGAGCTAGAGACGAGCAGTACTTC. Its translation is CASSQGARDEQYF.

This chain joins TRBV2 and TRBJ2-2; D may be TRBD1 or TRBD2 (5 bases each). Trimming took 6 bases from V and 7 from J, leaving 12 bases between them. Germline CDR1 reads SNHLY; CDR2 reads FYNNEI. This CDR3 has 13 residues. The CDR3 coding sequence is TGTGCCAGCAGCAGGGAGCGTAGCGGGGAGCTGTTTTTT. Protein sequence: CASSRERSGELFF.

V is TRBV29-1 and J is TRBJ2-5, with 13 bases that match TRBD2. This CDR3 is built from 15 residues. Germline lookup yields CDR1 SQVTM and CDR2 ANQGSEA. After removal of 7 bases from V and 4 bases from J, the junction contained 9 bases not matched to a gene. CDR3: CSASTSGGTAETQYF. DNA of the CDR3: TGCAGCGCCTCGACTAGCGGGGGGACCGCAGAGACCCAGTACTTC.

A few counts support this clonotype. The chain carries TRBV12-3 or TRBV12-4 and TRBJ2-1; no clear D gene. The CDR3 loop spans 13 amino acids. Trimming took off 1 base at V and 9 bases at J, with 10 bases between the two ends. This CDR3 reads CASSLVGLGEQFF. The CDR3 DNA reads as TGTGCCAGCAGTTTAGTGGGGTTGGGTGAGCAGTTCTTC.

V and J are TRBV7-9 and TRBJ2-7; D is ambiguous. CDR3 length: 12 residues. Per germline, CDR1 SEHNR and CDR2 FQNEAQ (reference sequence). With 5 bases removed from V and 3 bases from J, the gap between germline ends came to 8 bases. The CDR3 DNA reads as TGTGCCAGCAGCCTACGACTCTACGAGCAGTACTTC. Its protein product is CASSLRLYEQYF.

This clonotype has more than one count but fewer than ten. This sequence joins TRBV7-9 and TRBJ1-2; 8 bases match TRBD1. V trimming: 3 bases; J trimming: 3 bases; junction bases outside the gene matches: 9. The CDR3 has 16 residues. Germline V gene sequence: CDR1 SEHNR, CDR2 FQNEAQ (reference sequence). CDR3 amino acids: CASSFFPGQEDYGYTF. The CDR3 nucleotides are TGTGCCAGCAGCTTTTTTCCGGGACAGGAAGACTATGGCTACACCTTC.

CDR3 DNA: TGCAGTGCCCCAAAAGAGGGTCGGATGAACACTGAAGCTTTCTTT. It translates to CSAPKEGRMNTEAFF. The chain recombines TRBV20-1 with TRBJ1-1; D is uncertain. The CDR3 runs 15 residues. The germline CDR1 and CDR2 sequences are DFQATT and SNEGSKA (reference sequence). V shed 6 bases and J shed 0 bases, with 17 bases lying between them.

This chain joins TRBV19 and TRBJ2-2; D gene unclear. Germline V gives CDR1 LNHDA, CDR2 SQIVND (reference sequence). The CDR3 spans 16 residues. Trimming left V 1 base short and J 1 base short, with 10 bases between. The CDR3 DNA reads TGTGCCAGTAGTATAGGTGGGAACCTGAACACCGGGGAGCTGTTTTTT. Translated, it gives CASSIGGNLNTGELFF.

CDR3 in amino acids: CASSHEPGGSSYNEQFF. The DNA of the CDR3 is TGTGCCAGCAGCCACGAGCCGGGGGGTTCCTCCTACAATGAGCAGTTCTTC. This chain connects TRBV4-2 to TRBJ2-1; 7 positions agree with TRBD2. The germline gives CDR1 LGHNA, CDR2 YNFKEQ. The CDR3 sequence is 17 residues long. V lost 3 bases and J lost 0; bases outside the gene matches: 8.